This entry features one T cell receptor beta chain sequence. Its antigen is undetermined. The assay that was used to sequence DNA from cultured CD4+ T cells was the Oncomine TCR Beta short-read assay. TCRdb recomputed calls from the PCR reads with MiXCR, one row per CDR3 protein. The sample shows around 19,000 distinct CDR3 sequences, just under 80% of them seen only once. The sample originates from a study of vaccination and CD4 T cells after COVID-19. Germline V gene data show CDR1 as MGHDK and CDR2 as SYGVNS. The V gene end was trimmed by 4 bases and the J gene end by 2 bases; junction bases not matched to a gene: 7. CDR3 length equals 16 residues. Treatment reported: roughly 11-day PBMC culture with coronavirus spike peptide pools or control peptides (ViraFEST assay). ViraFEST relied on peptide pools to expand antigen-specific T cells; the TCRs were sequenced afterward. Study findings and constraints: The great majority, 304 of 307 vaccine-specific clones, proved spike mono-reactive in convalescent patients.

V usage is TRBV25-1 and J usage is TRBJ2-7; TRBD2 agrees at 11 bases. This TCR was sampled from a human donor who received a COVID-19 vaccine. The sample was CD4+ T cells from blood, cultured in vitro, taken after SARS-CoV-2 vaccination. CDR3 in amino acids: CASSGGLAGATYEQYF. The CDR3 nucleotides read TGTGCCAGCAGTGGAGGACTAGCGGGTGCTACCTACGAGCAGTACTTC.